The 16 T cell receptor beta chains below come from one sample, sequenced in a study of identical twins. Using its own MiXCR run on the 5' RACE reads, TCRdb lists one record per CDR3 protein. The table shows around 200,000 distinct CDR3 sequences, with about a tenth occurring only once. Specimen: memory (CD45RO+) T cells sorted from blood. These receptors were obtained from a woman aged 18-29 years in good health.

The genes are TRBV5-1 and TRBJ2-1; 7 nucleotides line up with TRBD1. The CDR3 contains 15 residues. Germline V lookup: CDR1 SGHRS, CDR2 YFSETQ. V lost 3 bases to trimming and J lost 4 bases; unmatched junction nucleotides: 7. CDR3 nucleotide sequence: TGCGCCAGCAGCTCGCAGGGGGTTGGGTACAATGAGCAGTTCTTC. Amino acids: CASSSQGVGYNEQFF.

This sequence joins TRBV30 and TRBJ2-4; no firm D call. Trimming removed 5 bases from V and 0 bases from J, with 8 bases in between. The V gene's germline CDR1 is GTSNPN and CDR2 SVGIG (reference sequence). The CDR3 is 13 residues long. This CDR3 is CAWETPAKNIQYF. DNA for the CDR3: TGTGCCTGGGAGACACCAGCCAAAAACATTCAGTACTTC. The full variable domain, completed using reference TRBV30 and TRBJ2-4, is SQTIHQWPATLVQPVGSPLSLECTVEGTSNPNLYWYRQAAGRGLQLLFYSVGIGQISSEVPQNLSASRPQDRQFILSSKKLLLSDSGFYLCAWETPAKNIQYFGAGTRLSVL.

The chain carries TRBV18 and TRBJ2-4; 9 positions agree with TRBD1. Germline V CDR1 and CDR2: KGHSH, LQKENI. The CDR3 loop spans 15 amino acids. With V trimmed by 2 bases and J by 8 bases, 7 bases remained unmatched. The CDR3 DNA sequence: TGTGCCAGCTCACCAGGGACAGGGAATGTGGACATTCAGTACTTC. Amino acids: CASSPGTGNVDIQYF.

This clonotype was seen a few times. The rearrangement links TRBV7-8 to TRBJ1-2; 7 bases agree with TRBD1. The CDR3 has 18 residues. Germline CDR1 SGHVS, CDR2 FQNEAQ. V shed 1 base, J shed 2 bases, and the junction held 13 bases outside the gene matches. As DNA, the CDR3 is TGTGCCAGCAGCTTAGAGTTTGGGACAGCCTATTTAAACTATGGCTACACCTTC. It codes for CASSLEFGTAYLNYGYTF.

There are a few counts of this clonotype. The V gene is TRBV4-3, the J gene TRBJ2-6; no firm D call. Trimming cost V 1 base and J 2 bases, with 3 bases left between them. Looked up from germline, CDR1 is LGHNA and CDR2 is YSLEER. This CDR3 is 14 amino acids long. CDR3: CASSQGAGANVLTF. The CDR3 DNA is TGCGCCAGCAGCCAAGGAGCTGGGGCCAACGTCCTGACTTTC.

The chain employs TRBV12-3 or TRBV12-4 and TRBJ2-1; D is undetermined. V lost 2 bases and J lost 3, with 11 bases in between. The CDR3 is made up of 15 amino acids. The CDR3 reads CASSLTEKGYNEQFF. The CDR3 region has the DNA TGTGCCAGCAGTTTAACCGAGAAGGGCTACAATGAGCAGTTCTTC.

This clonotype was seen more than once but under ten times. The chain joins TRBV12-5 to TRBJ2-1; either TRBD1 or TRBD2 may fit D (5 bases each). V lost 0 bases and J lost 9, with 12 bases in between. Looked up from germline, CDR1 is LGHNT and CDR2 is FRNRAP. CDR3 length: 14 residues. The CDR3 DNA sequence: TGTGCTAGTGGTTTGGTCAGGGAGAATGGTGAGCAGTTCTTC. It codes for CASGLVRENGEQFF.

The gene calls are TRBV7-9 and TRBJ1-4; a possible D gene is TRBD1 (5 bases). The germline CDR1 and CDR2 sequences are SEHNR and FQNEAQ (reference sequence). The CDR3 totals 17 residues. The V and J ends lost 5 bases and 2 bases respectively, with 18 bases between them. CDR3 sequence: CASSLITTVRTNEKLFF. The CDR3 nucleotides read TGTGCCAGCAGCCTCATAACGACAGTCCGGACTAATGAAAAACTGTTTTTT.

The chain uses TRBV20-1 and TRBJ2-3; D unresolved. V was pared by 0 bases and J by 2 bases, with 12 bases between. CDR3 size: 15 residues. From germline, CDR1 is DFQATT and CDR2 SNEGSKA (reference sequence). CDR3 residues: CSARDQTVYTDTQYF. In DNA, the CDR3 is TGCAGTGCTAGAGATCAGACCGTATACACAGATACGCAGTATTTT.

The chain combines TRBV2 with TRBJ1-1; D ambiguous. Trimming took 4 bases from V and 2 from J, leaving 8 bases between them. Germline assignment: CDR1 SNHLY and CDR2 FYNNEI. This CDR3 contains 13 residues. The DNA for the CDR3 is TGTGCCAGCAGTGGAGACCGAAACACTGAAGCTTTCTTT. As protein: CASSGDRNTEAFF.

This clonotype was picked up a small number of times. The rearrangement uses TRBV15 and TRBJ1-2; no reliable D call. This CDR3 is 13 amino acids long. Germline V gives CDR1 LNHNV, CDR2 YYDKDF (reference sequence). V shed 8 bases and J shed 4 bases, with 14 bases lying between them. CDR3 nucleotide sequence: TGTGCCACCTCAAGAGGAGGGATCTATGGCTACACCTTC. It codes for CATSRGGIYGYTF.

This clonotype was recorded a few times. The rearrangement joins TRBV18 to TRBJ2-7; D call uncertain. In germline, CDR1 is KGHSH, CDR2 LQKENI. The CDR3 extends over 16 amino acids. Trimming pared 6 bases from V and 4 bases from J, leaving 22 bases between. The CDR3 DNA is TGTGCCAGCTCCCCTACCGGACCTACGGTCCCTTACGAGCAGTACTTC. Its protein is CASSPTGPTVPYEQYF.

V is TRBV20-1 and J is TRBJ2-3; D gene unclear. Trimming pared 0 bases from V and 5 bases from J, leaving 3 bases between. In germline, CDR1 is DFQATT, CDR2 SNEGSKA (reference sequence). This CDR3 has 11 residues. CDR3 loop: CSARERDTQYF. In DNA, the CDR3 is TGCAGTGCTAGAGAGCGAGATACGCAGTATTTT.

This clonotype was seen ten or more times. The chain employs TRBV5-6 and TRBJ2-3; TRBD1 aligns across 10 bases. CDR3 length: 16 residues. Germline CDR1 is SGHDT and CDR2 is YYEEEE. Germline trimming cut 4 bases from V and 6 bases from J; bases unmatched to any gene: 11. CDR3 region: CASSLTGTGVYDTQYF. The CDR3 region has the DNA TGTGCCAGCAGCCTCACCGGGACAGGGGTTTACGATACGCAGTATTTT.

This clonotype occurred a few times. The chain recombines TRBV20-1 with TRBJ2-4, with TRBD2 as a possible D gene (5 bases). Germline CDR1 DFQATT, CDR2 SNEGSKA (reference sequence). Trimming removed 6 bases at V and 7 bases at J, with 19 bases between. The CDR3 sequence is 14 residues long. The CDR3 here is CSALAGNPGNIQYF. CDR3 nucleotide sequence: TGCAGTGCGCTTGCCGGGAACCCCGGGAACATTCAGTACTTC.

This clonotype was seen only a few times. The rearrangement uses TRBV11-2 and TRBJ2-1; 8 nucleotides line up with TRBD2. V lost 3 bases to trimming and J lost 15 bases; unmatched junction nucleotides: 7. The germline CDR1 and CDR2 sequences are SGHAT and FQNNGV. This CDR3 is built from 12 residues. As DNA, the CDR3 is TGTGCCAGCAGCTTCGAGAGCGGGAGTGGGTTCTTC. It yields the protein CASSFESGSGFF.